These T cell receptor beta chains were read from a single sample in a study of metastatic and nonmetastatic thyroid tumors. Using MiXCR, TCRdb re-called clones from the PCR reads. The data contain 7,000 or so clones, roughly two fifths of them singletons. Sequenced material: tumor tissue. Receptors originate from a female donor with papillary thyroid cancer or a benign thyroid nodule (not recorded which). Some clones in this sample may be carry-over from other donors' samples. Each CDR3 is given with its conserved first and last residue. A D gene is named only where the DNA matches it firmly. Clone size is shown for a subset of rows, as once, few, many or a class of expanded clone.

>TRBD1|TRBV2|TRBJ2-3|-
CASRQGPTDTQYF
TGTGCCAGCAGACAGGGGCCCACAGATACGCAGTATTTT
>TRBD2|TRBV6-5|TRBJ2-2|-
CASSYSREGKAGELFF
TGTGCCAGCAGTTACTCACGGGAGGGGAAGGCCGGGGAGCTGTTTTTT
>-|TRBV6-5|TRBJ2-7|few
CASSYQVGSYEQYF
TGTGCCAGCAGTTACCAGGTGGGCTCCTACGAGCAGTACTTC
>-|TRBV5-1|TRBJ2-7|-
CASSLGSQGEQYF
TGCGCCAGCAGCTTAGGCAGCCAGGGCGAGCAGTACTTC
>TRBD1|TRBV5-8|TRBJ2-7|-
CDSSLRTGRTYEQYF
TGTGACAGCAGCTTAAGGACAGGGCGAACATACGAGCAGTACTTC
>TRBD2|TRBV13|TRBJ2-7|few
CASSSGGYEQYF
TGTGCCAGCAGCTCGGGGGGCTACGAGCAGTACTTC
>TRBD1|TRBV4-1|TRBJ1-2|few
CASSQEGQGVYGYTF
TGCGCCAGCAGCCAAGAGGGACAGGGGGTCTATGGCTACACCTTC
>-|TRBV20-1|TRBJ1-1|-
CSAREVESFTEAFF
TGCAGTGCTAGAGAGGTGGAATCTTTCACTGAAGCTTTCTTT
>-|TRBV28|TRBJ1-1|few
CASRGRPEAFF
TGTGCCAGCAGAGGACGGCCTGAAGCTTTCTTT
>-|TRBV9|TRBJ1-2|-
CASSVLLSGGYTF
TGTGCCAGCAGCGTCCTTCTATCGGGCGGCTACACCTTC
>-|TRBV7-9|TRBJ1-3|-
CASIFGGRSLDTIYF
TGTGCCAGCATCTTCGGTGGTCGCTCTTTGGACACCATATATTTT
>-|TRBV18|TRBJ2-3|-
CASGPPEGRTSDTQYF
TGTGCCAGCGGACCACCGGAAGGACGGACTTCGGATACGCAGTATTTT
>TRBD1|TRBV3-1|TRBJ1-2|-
CASSQDRRTGYGYTF
TGTGCCAGCAGCCAAGATCGCCGGACAGGGTATGGCTACACCTTC
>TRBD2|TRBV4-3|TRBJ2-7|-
CASSLDRGSGEEQYF
TGCGCCAGCAGTCTCGACCGGGGCAGCGGGGAAGAGCAGTACTTC
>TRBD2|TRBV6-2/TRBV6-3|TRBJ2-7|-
CASSYSNTPGTSGSYEQYF
TGTGCCAGCAGTTACTCAAACACTCCCGGGACTAGCGGGAGTTACGAGCAGTACTTC
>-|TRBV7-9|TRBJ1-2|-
CASSESGVVYGYTF
TGTGCCAGCAGCGAGTCAGGGGTGGTCTATGGCTACACCTTC
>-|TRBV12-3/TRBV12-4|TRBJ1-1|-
CASSFGRGTEAFF
TGTGCCAGCAGTTTCGGCAGGGGCACTGAAGCTTTCTTT
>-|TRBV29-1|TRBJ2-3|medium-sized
CSVVYPGGSGTQYF
TGCAGCGTTGTATACCCGGGTGGGTCTGGTACGCAGTATTTT
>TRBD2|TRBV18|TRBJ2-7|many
CASSLKGGSGLAGPTYEQYF
TGTGCCAGCTCACTCAAAGGGGGGTCGGGACTAGCGGGACCTACCTACGAGCAGTACTTC
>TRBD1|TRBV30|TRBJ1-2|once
CAWRSGGVSNYGYTF
TGTGCCTGGAGGTCAGGGGGAGTTTCTAACTATGGCTACACCTTC
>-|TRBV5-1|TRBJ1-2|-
CASSFTEDYGYTF
TGCGCCAGCAGCTTCACAGAAGACTATGGCTACACCTTC
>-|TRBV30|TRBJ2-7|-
CAWSVGSGITGLYEQYF
TGTGCCTGGAGTGTAGGTTCCGGCATTACAGGACTCTACGAGCAGTACTTC
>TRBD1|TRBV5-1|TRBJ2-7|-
CASRRQGTHEQYF
TGCGCCAGCCGTCGACAGGGGACGCACGAGCAGTACTTC
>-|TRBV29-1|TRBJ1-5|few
CSVLKEGGNQPQHF
TGCAGCGTTCTCAAGGAGGGAGGCAATCAGCCCCAGCATTTT
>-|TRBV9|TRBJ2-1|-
CASSVLNPGQNEQFF
TGTGCCAGCAGCGTTTTAAATCCGGGACAAAATGAGCAGTTCTTC
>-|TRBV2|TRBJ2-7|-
CASVGTDDPRNSYEQYF
TGTGCCAGCGTGGGGACCGACGACCCGAGAAACTCTTACGAGCAGTACTTC
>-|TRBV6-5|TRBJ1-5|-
CASSFSHPTSSNQPQHF
TGTGCCAGCAGTTTTTCCCACCCGACATCTAGCAATCAGCCCCAGCATTTT
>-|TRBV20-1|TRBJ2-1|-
CSARDDFGASLYNEQFF
TGCAGTGCTAGAGATGATTTTGGCGCTAGCCTCTACAATGAGCAGTTCTTC
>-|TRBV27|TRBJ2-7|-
CDSKRSGTSHLEQNF
TGTGACAGCAAGAGGAGTGGGACATCCCACCTCGAGCAGAACTTC
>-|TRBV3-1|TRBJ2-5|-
CASSLRLQETQYF
TGTGCCAGCAGCCTCCGACTCCAAGAGACCCAGTACTTC
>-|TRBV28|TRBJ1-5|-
CASSLGHSNQPQHF
TGTGCCAGCAGTTTAGGTCATAGCAATCAGCCCCAGCATTTT
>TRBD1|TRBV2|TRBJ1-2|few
CASSAVPGQGKDGYTF
TGTGCCAGCAGTGCTGTCCCGGGACAGGGCAAAGATGGCTACACCTTC
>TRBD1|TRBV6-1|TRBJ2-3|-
CASSWAGATGDTQYF
TGTGCCAGCTCCTGGGCGGGCGCGACAGGGGATACGCAGTATTTT
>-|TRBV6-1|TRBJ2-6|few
CASSERSSGANVLTF
TGTGCCAGCAGTGAAAGGTCCTCTGGGGCCAACGTCCTGACTTTC
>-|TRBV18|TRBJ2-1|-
CASSPLGRADNEQFF
TGTGCCAGCTCACCTTTGGGGCGGGCTGACAATGAGCAGTTCTTC
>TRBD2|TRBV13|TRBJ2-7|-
CANSLGLAGDSYEQYF
TGTGCCAACAGCTTAGGTCTAGCGGGGGACTCCTACGAGCAGTACTTC
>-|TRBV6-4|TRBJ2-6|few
CASSEASSGANVLTF
TGTGCCAGCAGTGAAGCGTCATCAGGGGCCAACGTCCTGACTTTC
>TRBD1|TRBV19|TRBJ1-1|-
CASSPRTGGNTEAFF
TGTGCCAGTAGTCCGAGGACAGGGGGGAACACTGAAGCTTTCTTT